Described below is a single T cell receptor beta chain sequence and its context. Its specificity is unknown. The data belong to a study of T cell responses to AZD1222 COVID-19 vaccine. General observations from the study: Spike was spanned by vaccine-associated CD4 TCRs, which were dominant at 160-218 and 743-854. None of the repertoires were sampled until the peak T cell response had passed. At study baseline, merely five or six AZD1222 recipients were seropositive.

CDR1 is MNHEY, CDR2 SVGAGI, per germline. Trimming pared 5 bases from V and 2 bases from J, leaving 11 bases between. CDR3 length equals 14 residues. The method was immunoSEQ multiplex PCR; TCRdb's version includes in-frame clones alone and lacks a portion of them. The top ten hold 5% of the sample, which has about 120,000 clones, 93% seen once. Sample: peripheral blood, taken 28 days after the second AZD1222 dose. The sequence came from an adult who received the AZD1222 COVID-19 vaccine. V is TRBV6-5 and J is TRBJ2-3; D uncertain. The CDR3 DNA reads TGTGCCAGCAGTCTCCGATCCGTCACAGATACGCAGTATTTT. The encoded protein is CASSLRSVTDTQYF.